This entry describes one T cell receptor beta chain. Its antigen remains unidentified. This record comes from a study of beta chain features in type 1 diabetes. Across the whole study: All of the samples together had 85 million to 140 million sorted cells examined.

Findings of the study overall: Patients showed naive, central memory and Treg TCRB repertoires that appeared more similar than those of healthy donors. Across all four CD4+ subsets, people with type 1 diabetes showed modestly shorter TCRB CDR3s. When cDNA is sequenced, cells with high TCR expression could be over-represented.

Expressed TCRB transcripts were sequenced because the isolated RNA had all been reverse transcribed beforehand. Clones were sequenced by immunoSEQ multiplex PCR, and TCRdb holds only the in-frame ones, with some missing. The sample shows 500,000 to 650,000 clones, around an eighth of them seen only once. The CDR3 consists of 16 residues. Trimming removed 6 bases at V and 7 bases at J, with 22 bases between. Germline V gene sequence: CDR1 LNHDA, CDR2 SQIVND (reference sequence). Source material: naive CD4+ T cells from blood. The sequence was obtained from a man aged 25 to 40 with type 1 diabetes. The J gene is TRBJ1-5, the V gene TRBV19; a weak D match, TRBD1 (6 bases). The CDR3 DNA reads TGTGCCAGTAGCCCCGGCGGGACATCTGGGAACCAGCCCCAGCATTTT. Residues: CASSPGGTSGNQPQHF.